A selection of T cell receptor beta chains follows, all from one sample in a study of blood T cells in healthy people across ages. MiXCR was run by TCRdb on the 5' RACE reads, yielding one entry per CDR3 protein. The sample holds about 620,000 distinct CDR3 sequences; roughly 20% are singletons and the top ten take approximately 3.6%. The sequencing input was blood. The receptors shown here come from a man in his 70s in good health. CDR3s include the opening cysteine and the closing phenylalanine or tryptophan. Each record gives: CDR3 protein, CDR3 DNA, clone size, D gene, J gene, V gene. The D gene is left open where the match is weak. Rows may omit the clone size; those that give it use once, few, many or a size class.

CDR3: CSATGTPGTQYF
DNA: TGCAGTGCAACCGGGACTCCAGGAACCCAGTACTTC
size: NA
D: NA
J: TRBJ2-5
V: TRBV20-1

CDR3: CASSEDRIGELFF
DNA: TGTGCCAGCAGTGAGGACAGGATCGGGGAGCTGTTTTTT
size: few
D: TRBD1
J: TRBJ2-2
V: TRBV2

CDR3: CASSYRVLEQYF
DNA: TGTGCCAGCAGCTACAGGGTACTCGAGCAGTACTTC
size: NA
D: NA
J: TRBJ2-7
V: TRBV6-2/TRBV6-3

CDR3: CASSEAQDHEQYF
DNA: TGTGCCAGCAGTGAAGCCCAGGATCACGAGCAGTACTTC
size: few
D: NA
J: TRBJ2-7
V: TRBV2

CDR3: CACSLKTGAFF
DNA: TGTGCCTGCAGTTTGAAAACGGGAGCTTTCTTT
size: few
D: NA
J: TRBJ1-1
V: TRBV12-3/TRBV12-4

CDR3: CSAIPSGRAETQYF
DNA: TGCAGTGCTATTCCCAGCGGGAGGGCGGAGACCCAGTACTTC
size: NA
D: TRBD2
J: TRBJ2-5
V: TRBV20-1

CDR3: CASSLVGPRTGELLF
DNA: TGTGCCAGCAGCTTAGTCGGGCCCCGCACCGGGGAGCTGCTTTTT
size: NA
D: NA
J: TRBJ2-2
V: TRBV7-2

CDR3: CAWSDRDEQYF
DNA: TGTGCCTGGAGTGATAGGGACGAGCAGTACTTC
size: NA
D: NA
J: TRBJ2-7
V: TRBV30

CDR3: CASSLSGLTGELFF
DNA: TGTGCCAGCAGCTTGAGTGGGCTCACCGGGGAGCTGTTTTTT
size: many
D: NA
J: TRBJ2-2
V: TRBV5-6

CDR3: CASRLQDYNEQFF
DNA: TGTGCCAGCAGACTTCAGGACTACAATGAGCAGTTCTTC
size: NA
D: NA
J: TRBJ2-1
V: TRBV6-6

CDR3: CASSSGAPEAFF
DNA: TGTGCCAGCAGCTCAGGGGCCCCTGAAGCTTTCTTT
size: NA
D: NA
J: TRBJ1-1
V: TRBV6-5

CDR3: CASVGTGGTCQETQYF
DNA: TGCGCCAGCGTCGGAACGGGAGGCACCTGCCAAGAGACCCAGTACTTC
size: few
D: TRBD2
J: TRBJ2-5
V: TRBV10-2

CDR3: CAINPGQGIYNEQFF
DNA: TGTGCCATCAACCCGGGACAGGGGATCTACAATGAGCAGTTCTTC
size: few
D: TRBD1
J: TRBJ2-1
V: TRBV10-3

CDR3: CSVRDSPNEKLFF
DNA: TGCAGCGTTCGGGACAGCCCTAATGAAAAACTGTTTTTT
size: few
D: TRBD1
J: TRBJ1-4
V: TRBV29-1

CDR3: CASHFTGELFF
DNA: TGTGCCAGCCACTTTACCGGGGAGCTGTTTTTT
size: NA
D: NA
J: TRBJ2-2
V: TRBV2

CDR3: CASSQQLAGVYEQYF
DNA: TGCGCCAGCAGCCAACAGTTAGCGGGAGTCTACGAGCAGTACTTC
size: few
D: TRBD2
J: TRBJ2-7
V: TRBV4-3

CDR3: CASSLPRGGQFF
DNA: TGTGCCAGCAGTTTACCCAGGGGTGGGCAGTTCTTC
size: NA
D: NA
J: TRBJ2-1
V: TRBV12-3/TRBV12-4

CDR3: CASSQVPGRTEAFF
DNA: TGTGCCAGCAGCCAAGTTCCGGGAAGGACTGAAGCTTTCTTT
size: NA
D: NA
J: TRBJ1-1
V: TRBV3-1

CDR3: CASSSPRAGVLTF
DNA: TGTGCCAGCAGCTCCCCCAGGGCAGGAGTCCTGACTTTC
size: NA
D: NA
J: TRBJ2-6
V: TRBV7-2

CDR3: CASSGGGGSTDTQYF
DNA: TGTGCCAGCAGCGGAGGGGGGGGGAGCACAGATACGCAGTATTTT
size: NA
D: NA
J: TRBJ2-3
V: TRBV9

CDR3: CASSSGLAGAQYF
DNA: TGTGCCAGCAGCTCCGGACTAGCGGGGGCCCAGTACTTC
size: few
D: TRBD2
J: TRBJ2-5
V: TRBV7-2

CDR3: CASRQHLSGTGGYEQYF
DNA: TGTGCCAGCAGACAACACCTCTCCGGGACAGGGGGCTACGAGCAGTACTTC
size: many
D: TRBD1
J: TRBJ2-7
V: TRBV28

CDR3: CASSQDGRGRNEQFF
DNA: TGCGCCAGCAGCCAAGATGGTCGCGGTAGAAATGAGCAGTTCTTC
size: NA
D: NA
J: TRBJ2-1
V: TRBV4-3

CDR3: CASSQGLGYSGNTIYF
DNA: TGTGCCAGCAGCCAAGGTTTGGGTTACTCTGGAAACACCATATATTTT
size: few
D: NA
J: TRBJ1-3
V: TRBV14

CDR3: CASSPLGADNEQFF
DNA: TGTGCCAGCAGCCCACTAGGGGCCGATAATGAGCAGTTCTTC
size: NA
D: NA
J: TRBJ2-1
V: TRBV7-9

CDR3: CASSLSGTGKYNEQFF
DNA: TGCGCCAGCAGCTTATCCGGGACAGGGAAGTACAATGAGCAGTTCTTC
size: NA
D: TRBD1
J: TRBJ2-1
V: TRBV5-1

CDR3: CASSEQGGDEQFF
DNA: TGTGCCAGCAGCGAACAGGGCGGGGATGAGCAGTTCTTC
size: NA
D: NA
J: TRBJ2-1
V: TRBV7-2

CDR3: CASSYSGGYNEQFF
DNA: TGTGCCAGCAGTTATAGCGGGGGTTACAATGAGCAGTTCTTC
size: many
D: TRBD2
J: TRBJ2-1
V: TRBV6-2/TRBV6-3

CDR3: CASSPPAGTSGYNEQFF
DNA: TGTGCCAGCAGCCCCCCGGCCGGGACTAGCGGCTACAATGAGCAGTTCTTC
size: few
D: TRBD2
J: TRBJ2-1
V: TRBV7-3

CDR3: CASIDWGNTEAFF
DNA: TGTGCCAGCATCGATTGGGGGAACACTGAAGCTTTCTTT
size: NA
D: NA
J: TRBJ1-1
V: TRBV7-9

CDR3: CASSISGGYQETQYF
DNA: TGTGCCAGCAGCATTAGCGGGGGGTACCAAGAGACCCAGTACTTC
size: few
D: TRBD2
J: TRBJ2-5
V: TRBV7-2

CDR3: CASSSLGNYGYTF
DNA: TGTGCCAGCAGCTCCCTCGGGAATTATGGCTACACCTTC
size: NA
D: NA
J: TRBJ1-2
V: TRBV13

CDR3: CASSEGVVIQYF
DNA: TGTGCCAGCAGTGAGGGCGTAGTCATTCAGTACTTC
size: few
D: NA
J: TRBJ2-4
V: TRBV6-1

CDR3: CASSSNFPEQYF
DNA: TGTGCCAGCAGTTCTAACTTTCCCGAGCAGTACTTC
size: few
D: NA
J: TRBJ2-7
V: TRBV6-6

CDR3: CASSLLGAEAYEQYF
DNA: TGTGCCAGCAGCTTGCTCGGGGCCGAAGCCTACGAGCAGTACTTC
size: NA
D: NA
J: TRBJ2-7
V: TRBV5-6

CDR3: CASRTSVDTQYF
DNA: TGTGCCAGCAGAACTAGCGTAGATACGCAGTATTTT
size: NA
D: TRBD2
J: TRBJ2-3
V: TRBV6-5

CDR3: CASSLDSRGLETQYF
DNA: TGTGCCAGCAGCTTAGATTCCAGGGGGCTTGAGACCCAGTACTTC
size: NA
D: TRBD1
J: TRBJ2-5
V: TRBV7-9

CDR3: CSALTKGSYNEQFF
DNA: TGCAGTGCCCTTACTAAAGGATCCTACAATGAGCAGTTCTTC
size: NA
D: NA
J: TRBJ2-1
V: TRBV20-1

CDR3: CASSVDGSVYTQYF
DNA: TGTGCCAGCAGCGTAGACGGGAGTGTGTATACGCAGTATTTT
size: few
D: NA
J: TRBJ2-3
V: TRBV9

CDR3: CSAREGWGTGYIQYF
DNA: TGCAGTGCTAGAGAGGGTTGGGGGACAGGGTACATTCAGTACTTC
size: few
D: TRBD1
J: TRBJ2-4
V: TRBV20-1

CDR3: CASRRGQGGEKLFF
DNA: TGTGCCAGCAGGCGGGGACAGGGAGGGGAAAAACTGTTTTTT
size: few
D: TRBD1
J: TRBJ1-4
V: TRBV12-3/TRBV12-4